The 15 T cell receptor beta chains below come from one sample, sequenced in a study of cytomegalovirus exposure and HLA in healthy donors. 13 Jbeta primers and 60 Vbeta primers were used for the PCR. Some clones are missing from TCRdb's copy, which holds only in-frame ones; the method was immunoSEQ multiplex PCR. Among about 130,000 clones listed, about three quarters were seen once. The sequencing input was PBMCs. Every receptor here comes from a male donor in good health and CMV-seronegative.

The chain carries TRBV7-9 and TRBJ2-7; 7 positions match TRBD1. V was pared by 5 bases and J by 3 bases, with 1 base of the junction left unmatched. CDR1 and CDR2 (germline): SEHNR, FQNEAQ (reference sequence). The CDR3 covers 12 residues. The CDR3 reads CASSDRDYEQYF. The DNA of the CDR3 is TGTGCCAGCAGCGACAGGGACTACGAGCAGTACTTC.

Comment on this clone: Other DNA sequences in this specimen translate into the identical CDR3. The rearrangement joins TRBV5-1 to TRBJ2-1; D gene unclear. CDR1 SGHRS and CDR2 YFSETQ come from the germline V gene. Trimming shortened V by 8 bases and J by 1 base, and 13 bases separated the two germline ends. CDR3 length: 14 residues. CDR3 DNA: TGCGCCAGTTCGTCTAGTGGGTCCTACAATGAGCAGTTCTTC. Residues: CASSSSGSYNEQFF. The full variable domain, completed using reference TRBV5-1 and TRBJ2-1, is KAGVTQTPRYLIKTRGQQVTLSCSPISGHRSVSWYQQTPGQGLQFLFEYFSETQRNKGNFPGRFSGRQFSNSRSEMNVSTLELGDSALYLCASSSSGSYNEQFFGPGTRLTVL.

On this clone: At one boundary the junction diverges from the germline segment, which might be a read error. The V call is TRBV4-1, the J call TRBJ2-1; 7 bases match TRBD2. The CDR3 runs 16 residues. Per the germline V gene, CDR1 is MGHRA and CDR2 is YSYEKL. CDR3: CASTQIKAGRNDEQFF. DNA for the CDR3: TGCGCCAGCACCCAAATCAAAGCGGGAAGAAACGATGAGCAGTTCTTC.

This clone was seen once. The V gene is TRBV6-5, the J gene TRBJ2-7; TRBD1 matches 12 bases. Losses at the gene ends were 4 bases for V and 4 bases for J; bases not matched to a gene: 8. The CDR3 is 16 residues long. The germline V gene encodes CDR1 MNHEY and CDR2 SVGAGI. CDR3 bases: TGTGCCAGCAGTTCCACCGGGACAGGGGGCGGGTACGAGCAGTACTTC. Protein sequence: CASSSTGTGGGYEQYF.

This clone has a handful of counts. The CDR3 coding sequence is TGTGCCAGCAGCGTAGCGCAGGGCGCCGGGGAGCTGTTTTTT. Its translation: CASSVAQGAGELFF. This chain joins TRBV9 and TRBJ2-2; possible D gene TRBD1, 5 bases. Germline values: CDR1 SGDLS, CDR2 YYNGEE. Trimming took off 0 bases at V and 6 bases at J, with 9 bases between the two ends. The CDR3 extends over 14 amino acids.

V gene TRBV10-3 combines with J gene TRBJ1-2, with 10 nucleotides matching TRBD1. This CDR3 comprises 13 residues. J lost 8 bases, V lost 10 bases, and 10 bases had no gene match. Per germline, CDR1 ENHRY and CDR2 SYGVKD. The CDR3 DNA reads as TGTGCCACCGCCGGGACAGGGGTAGGAGGCTACACCTTC. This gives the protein CATAGTGVGGYTF.

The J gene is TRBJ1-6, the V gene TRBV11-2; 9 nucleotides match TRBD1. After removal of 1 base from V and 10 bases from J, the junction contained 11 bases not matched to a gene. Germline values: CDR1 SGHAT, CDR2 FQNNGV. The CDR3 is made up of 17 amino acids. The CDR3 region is CASSLGGPGQGASPLHF. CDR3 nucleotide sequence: TGTGCCAGCAGCTTAGGGGGGCCGGGACAGGGCGCGTCACCCCTCCACTTT.

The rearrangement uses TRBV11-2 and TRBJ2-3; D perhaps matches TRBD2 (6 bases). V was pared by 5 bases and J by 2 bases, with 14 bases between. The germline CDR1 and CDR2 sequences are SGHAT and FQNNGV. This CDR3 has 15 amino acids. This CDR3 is CASSIYRGLTDTQYF. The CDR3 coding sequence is TGTGCCAGCAGCATATACCGGGGACTCACAGATACGCAGTATTTT.

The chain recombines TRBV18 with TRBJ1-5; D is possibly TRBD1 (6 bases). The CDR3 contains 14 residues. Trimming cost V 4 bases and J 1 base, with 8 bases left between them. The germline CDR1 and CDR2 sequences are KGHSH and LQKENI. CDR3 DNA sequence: TGTGCCAGCTCACGTGGACAGAGCAATCAGCCCCAGCATTTT. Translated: CASSRGQSNQPQHF.

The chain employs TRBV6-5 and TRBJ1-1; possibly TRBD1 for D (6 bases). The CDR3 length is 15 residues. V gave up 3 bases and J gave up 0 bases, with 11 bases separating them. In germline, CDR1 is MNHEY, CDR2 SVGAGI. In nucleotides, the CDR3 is TGTGCCAGCAGTTATAGGGCAGGGGTGAACACTGAAGCTTTCTTT. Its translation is CASSYRAGVNTEAFF.

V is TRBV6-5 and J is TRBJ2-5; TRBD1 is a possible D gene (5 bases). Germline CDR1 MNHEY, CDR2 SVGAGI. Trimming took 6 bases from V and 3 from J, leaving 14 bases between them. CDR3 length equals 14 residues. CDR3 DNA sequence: TGTGCCAGCAGCCCAGGGTTTATGGAAGAGACCCAGTACTTC. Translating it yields CASSPGFMEETQYF.

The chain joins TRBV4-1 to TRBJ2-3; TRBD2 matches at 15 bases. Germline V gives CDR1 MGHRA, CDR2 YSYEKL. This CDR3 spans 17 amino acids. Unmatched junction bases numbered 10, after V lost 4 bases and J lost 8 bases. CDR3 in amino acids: CASSPTPGTSGGSTQYF. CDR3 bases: TGCGCCAGCAGCCCAACCCCCGGGACTAGCGGGGGGTCTACGCAGTATTTT.

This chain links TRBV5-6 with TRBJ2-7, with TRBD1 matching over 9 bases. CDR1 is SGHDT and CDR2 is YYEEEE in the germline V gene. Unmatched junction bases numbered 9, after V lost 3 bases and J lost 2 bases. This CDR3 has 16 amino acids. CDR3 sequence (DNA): TGTGCCAGCAGCTCCAAGCCGACAGGGGGACCCTACGAGCAGTACTTC. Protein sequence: CASSSKPTGGPYEQYF. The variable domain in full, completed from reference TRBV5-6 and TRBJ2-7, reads DAGVTQSPTHLIKTRGQQVTLRCSPKSGHDTVSWYQQALGQGPQFIFQYYEEEERQRGNFPDRFSGHQFPNYSSELNVNALLLGDSALYLCASSSKPTGGPYEQYFGPGTRLTVT.

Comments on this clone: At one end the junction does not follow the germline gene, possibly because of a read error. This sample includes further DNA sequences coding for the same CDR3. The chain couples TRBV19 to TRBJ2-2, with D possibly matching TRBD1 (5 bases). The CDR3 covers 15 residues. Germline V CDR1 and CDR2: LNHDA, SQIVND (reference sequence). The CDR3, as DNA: TGCGCCAGTAGTATCGGCAGGGCCGACGTCGAGGAGCTGTTTTTT. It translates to CASSIGRADVEELFF. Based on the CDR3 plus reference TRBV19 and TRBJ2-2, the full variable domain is DGGITQSPKYLFRKEGQNVTLSCEQNLNHDAMYWYRQDPGQGLRLIYYSQIVNDFQKGDIAEGYSVSREKKESFPLTVTSAQKNPTAFYLCASSIGRADVEELFFGEGSRLTVL.

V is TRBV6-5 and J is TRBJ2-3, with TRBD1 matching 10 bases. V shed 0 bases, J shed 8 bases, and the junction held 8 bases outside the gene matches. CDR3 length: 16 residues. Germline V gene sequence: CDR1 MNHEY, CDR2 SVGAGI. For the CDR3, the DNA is TGTGCCAGCAGTTACTCAACCGGGACAGGGGCGGGTACGCAGTATTTT. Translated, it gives CASSYSTGTGAGTQYF.